These T cell receptor beta chains were read from a single sample in a study of OX40 agonist ivuxolimab in advanced cancers. Data came from immunoSEQ multiplex PCR; TCRdb stores just in-frame clones and leaves some out. The sample includes 90,000 to 100,000 clones, 75% to 90% of them seen just once. The sample consisted of CD4+ or CD8+ T cells sorted from blood, taken in a trial of the OX40 agonist ivuxolimab. The receptors were sampled from an adult with an advanced solid tumor such as melanoma, head and neck, liver or kidney cancer. Both conserved end residues are part of each CDR3. A D gene is named only where the DNA matches it firmly.

v_call: TRBV30
j_call: TRBJ2-6
d_call: NA
cdr3_nt: TGTGCCTGGAACTCAATGCCAGGGGCCAACGTCCTGACTTTC
cdr3_aa: CAWNSMPGANVLTF

v_call: TRBV7-3
j_call: TRBJ1-3
d_call: NA
cdr3_nt: TGTGCCAGCAGCTTAATGGGTGGAGGACAGGGAAACACCATATATTTT
cdr3_aa: CASSLMGGGQGNTIYF

v_call: TRBV11-3
j_call: TRBJ2-5
d_call: NA
cdr3_nt: TGTGCCAGCAGCCCGGGGAGAGGGGCCGGGGAGACCCAGTACTTC
cdr3_aa: CASSPGRGAGETQYF

v_call: TRBV5-5
j_call: TRBJ1-6
d_call: TRBD1
cdr3_nt: TGTGCCAGCAGGGGCGGGACAGGACATAATTCACCCCTCCACTTT
cdr3_aa: CASRGGTGHNSPLHF

v_call: TRBV6-1
j_call: TRBJ2-5
d_call: NA
cdr3_nt: TGTGCCAGCAGTGAAACACGGGCTCTAGAAGAGACCCAGTACTTC
cdr3_aa: CASSETRALEETQYF

v_call: TRBV6-6
j_call: TRBJ1-4
d_call: NA
cdr3_nt: TGTGCCAGCAATTCCGGGACAACGAATGAAAAACTGTTTTTT
cdr3_aa: CASNSGTTNEKLFF

v_call: TRBV11-3
j_call: TRBJ2-7
d_call: TRBD1
cdr3_nt: TGTGCCAGCAGCCCGGGACAGGGTTCCTACGAGCAGTACTTC
cdr3_aa: CASSPGQGSYEQYF

v_call: TRBV6-1
j_call: TRBJ2-5
d_call: TRBD2
cdr3_nt: TGTGCCAGCAGTGCGATCCGCGGGAGCTTCGAAGAGACCCAGTACTTC
cdr3_aa: CASSAIRGSFEETQYF

v_call: TRBV27
j_call: TRBJ2-1
d_call: NA
cdr3_nt: TGTGCCAGCATGACGCTAAAGGCCCACAATGAGCAGTTCTTC
cdr3_aa: CASMTLKAHNEQFF

v_call: TRBV7-9
j_call: TRBJ1-1
d_call: NA
cdr3_nt: TGTGCCAGCACCGCTCCCACCCCTGGGACTGAAGCTTTCTTT
cdr3_aa: CASTAPTPGTEAFF